The clone carrying this T cell receptor beta chain turned up a few times. Its specificity is not known. Germline V gives CDR1 SGHTA, CDR2 FQGTGA. The CDR3 has 13 amino acids. V lost 1 base, J lost 4 bases, and 4 bases lay in between. RNA was extracted from bulk tissue without any cell sorting. The normal lung tissue was taken more than 3 cm from the tumor edge. Three rounds of nested PCR, following a modified ARM-PCR protocol, produced the TCRbeta library. Via MiXCR, TCRdb re-called the multiplex PCR reads, giving one row per CDR3 protein. The repertoire has some 80,000 distinct CDR3 sequences, more than 75% of them found once; the top ten carry 21%. The source of the sample is a study of tumor and adjacent non-tumor tissue in lung cancer. General study findings and limits: Tumor tissue had significantly higher TCR diversity than normal lung.

The chain recombines TRBV7-3 with TRBJ2-2; D call uncertain. The receptor was isolated from a woman between 50 and 59 years old with non-small cell lung cancer. Sequenced material: distant non-tumor lung tissue. CDR3 sequence reads: CASSLSGTGELFF. The CDR3 DNA sequence: TGTGCCAGCAGCTTAAGTGGCACCGGGGAGCTGTTTTTT.